This TCR beta chain was captured in a study of CD4 T cells in relation to SARS-CoV-2 and coronaviruses. Broader study findings: Crossreactivity was assessed only for spike protein, not other viral proteins.

CD4+ T cells from unexposed donors were obtained before the COVID-19 pandemic (2011-2018). CD4+ T cells were isolated from the cells after about nine days of culture. Unexposed-donor CD4+ T cells were probed with SARS-CoV-2 S/N and four cold-coronavirus spikes, cells permitting. Germline V gene lookup returns CDR1 MNHEY and CDR2 SVGEGT. The CDR3 runs to 15 residues. V dropped 5 bases and J dropped 0; count of bases not matched to a gene: 2. Concerning this clone itself: Its antigen is not known.

Data came from immunoSEQ multiplex PCR; TCRdb stores just in-frame clones and leaves some out. The data contain approximately 20,000 clones, roughly 70% of them singletons. J is TRBJ2-3 and V is TRBV6-2 or TRBV6-3; TRBD2 aligns across 10 bases. Sequences were obtained from CD4+ T cells from PBMCs, cultured in vitro. The origin of this receptor is a human donor in good health. CDR3 coding DNA: TGTGCCAGCAGTCTAGCGGGAGCGAGCACAGATACGCAGTATTTT. This gives the protein CASSLAGASTDTQYF.